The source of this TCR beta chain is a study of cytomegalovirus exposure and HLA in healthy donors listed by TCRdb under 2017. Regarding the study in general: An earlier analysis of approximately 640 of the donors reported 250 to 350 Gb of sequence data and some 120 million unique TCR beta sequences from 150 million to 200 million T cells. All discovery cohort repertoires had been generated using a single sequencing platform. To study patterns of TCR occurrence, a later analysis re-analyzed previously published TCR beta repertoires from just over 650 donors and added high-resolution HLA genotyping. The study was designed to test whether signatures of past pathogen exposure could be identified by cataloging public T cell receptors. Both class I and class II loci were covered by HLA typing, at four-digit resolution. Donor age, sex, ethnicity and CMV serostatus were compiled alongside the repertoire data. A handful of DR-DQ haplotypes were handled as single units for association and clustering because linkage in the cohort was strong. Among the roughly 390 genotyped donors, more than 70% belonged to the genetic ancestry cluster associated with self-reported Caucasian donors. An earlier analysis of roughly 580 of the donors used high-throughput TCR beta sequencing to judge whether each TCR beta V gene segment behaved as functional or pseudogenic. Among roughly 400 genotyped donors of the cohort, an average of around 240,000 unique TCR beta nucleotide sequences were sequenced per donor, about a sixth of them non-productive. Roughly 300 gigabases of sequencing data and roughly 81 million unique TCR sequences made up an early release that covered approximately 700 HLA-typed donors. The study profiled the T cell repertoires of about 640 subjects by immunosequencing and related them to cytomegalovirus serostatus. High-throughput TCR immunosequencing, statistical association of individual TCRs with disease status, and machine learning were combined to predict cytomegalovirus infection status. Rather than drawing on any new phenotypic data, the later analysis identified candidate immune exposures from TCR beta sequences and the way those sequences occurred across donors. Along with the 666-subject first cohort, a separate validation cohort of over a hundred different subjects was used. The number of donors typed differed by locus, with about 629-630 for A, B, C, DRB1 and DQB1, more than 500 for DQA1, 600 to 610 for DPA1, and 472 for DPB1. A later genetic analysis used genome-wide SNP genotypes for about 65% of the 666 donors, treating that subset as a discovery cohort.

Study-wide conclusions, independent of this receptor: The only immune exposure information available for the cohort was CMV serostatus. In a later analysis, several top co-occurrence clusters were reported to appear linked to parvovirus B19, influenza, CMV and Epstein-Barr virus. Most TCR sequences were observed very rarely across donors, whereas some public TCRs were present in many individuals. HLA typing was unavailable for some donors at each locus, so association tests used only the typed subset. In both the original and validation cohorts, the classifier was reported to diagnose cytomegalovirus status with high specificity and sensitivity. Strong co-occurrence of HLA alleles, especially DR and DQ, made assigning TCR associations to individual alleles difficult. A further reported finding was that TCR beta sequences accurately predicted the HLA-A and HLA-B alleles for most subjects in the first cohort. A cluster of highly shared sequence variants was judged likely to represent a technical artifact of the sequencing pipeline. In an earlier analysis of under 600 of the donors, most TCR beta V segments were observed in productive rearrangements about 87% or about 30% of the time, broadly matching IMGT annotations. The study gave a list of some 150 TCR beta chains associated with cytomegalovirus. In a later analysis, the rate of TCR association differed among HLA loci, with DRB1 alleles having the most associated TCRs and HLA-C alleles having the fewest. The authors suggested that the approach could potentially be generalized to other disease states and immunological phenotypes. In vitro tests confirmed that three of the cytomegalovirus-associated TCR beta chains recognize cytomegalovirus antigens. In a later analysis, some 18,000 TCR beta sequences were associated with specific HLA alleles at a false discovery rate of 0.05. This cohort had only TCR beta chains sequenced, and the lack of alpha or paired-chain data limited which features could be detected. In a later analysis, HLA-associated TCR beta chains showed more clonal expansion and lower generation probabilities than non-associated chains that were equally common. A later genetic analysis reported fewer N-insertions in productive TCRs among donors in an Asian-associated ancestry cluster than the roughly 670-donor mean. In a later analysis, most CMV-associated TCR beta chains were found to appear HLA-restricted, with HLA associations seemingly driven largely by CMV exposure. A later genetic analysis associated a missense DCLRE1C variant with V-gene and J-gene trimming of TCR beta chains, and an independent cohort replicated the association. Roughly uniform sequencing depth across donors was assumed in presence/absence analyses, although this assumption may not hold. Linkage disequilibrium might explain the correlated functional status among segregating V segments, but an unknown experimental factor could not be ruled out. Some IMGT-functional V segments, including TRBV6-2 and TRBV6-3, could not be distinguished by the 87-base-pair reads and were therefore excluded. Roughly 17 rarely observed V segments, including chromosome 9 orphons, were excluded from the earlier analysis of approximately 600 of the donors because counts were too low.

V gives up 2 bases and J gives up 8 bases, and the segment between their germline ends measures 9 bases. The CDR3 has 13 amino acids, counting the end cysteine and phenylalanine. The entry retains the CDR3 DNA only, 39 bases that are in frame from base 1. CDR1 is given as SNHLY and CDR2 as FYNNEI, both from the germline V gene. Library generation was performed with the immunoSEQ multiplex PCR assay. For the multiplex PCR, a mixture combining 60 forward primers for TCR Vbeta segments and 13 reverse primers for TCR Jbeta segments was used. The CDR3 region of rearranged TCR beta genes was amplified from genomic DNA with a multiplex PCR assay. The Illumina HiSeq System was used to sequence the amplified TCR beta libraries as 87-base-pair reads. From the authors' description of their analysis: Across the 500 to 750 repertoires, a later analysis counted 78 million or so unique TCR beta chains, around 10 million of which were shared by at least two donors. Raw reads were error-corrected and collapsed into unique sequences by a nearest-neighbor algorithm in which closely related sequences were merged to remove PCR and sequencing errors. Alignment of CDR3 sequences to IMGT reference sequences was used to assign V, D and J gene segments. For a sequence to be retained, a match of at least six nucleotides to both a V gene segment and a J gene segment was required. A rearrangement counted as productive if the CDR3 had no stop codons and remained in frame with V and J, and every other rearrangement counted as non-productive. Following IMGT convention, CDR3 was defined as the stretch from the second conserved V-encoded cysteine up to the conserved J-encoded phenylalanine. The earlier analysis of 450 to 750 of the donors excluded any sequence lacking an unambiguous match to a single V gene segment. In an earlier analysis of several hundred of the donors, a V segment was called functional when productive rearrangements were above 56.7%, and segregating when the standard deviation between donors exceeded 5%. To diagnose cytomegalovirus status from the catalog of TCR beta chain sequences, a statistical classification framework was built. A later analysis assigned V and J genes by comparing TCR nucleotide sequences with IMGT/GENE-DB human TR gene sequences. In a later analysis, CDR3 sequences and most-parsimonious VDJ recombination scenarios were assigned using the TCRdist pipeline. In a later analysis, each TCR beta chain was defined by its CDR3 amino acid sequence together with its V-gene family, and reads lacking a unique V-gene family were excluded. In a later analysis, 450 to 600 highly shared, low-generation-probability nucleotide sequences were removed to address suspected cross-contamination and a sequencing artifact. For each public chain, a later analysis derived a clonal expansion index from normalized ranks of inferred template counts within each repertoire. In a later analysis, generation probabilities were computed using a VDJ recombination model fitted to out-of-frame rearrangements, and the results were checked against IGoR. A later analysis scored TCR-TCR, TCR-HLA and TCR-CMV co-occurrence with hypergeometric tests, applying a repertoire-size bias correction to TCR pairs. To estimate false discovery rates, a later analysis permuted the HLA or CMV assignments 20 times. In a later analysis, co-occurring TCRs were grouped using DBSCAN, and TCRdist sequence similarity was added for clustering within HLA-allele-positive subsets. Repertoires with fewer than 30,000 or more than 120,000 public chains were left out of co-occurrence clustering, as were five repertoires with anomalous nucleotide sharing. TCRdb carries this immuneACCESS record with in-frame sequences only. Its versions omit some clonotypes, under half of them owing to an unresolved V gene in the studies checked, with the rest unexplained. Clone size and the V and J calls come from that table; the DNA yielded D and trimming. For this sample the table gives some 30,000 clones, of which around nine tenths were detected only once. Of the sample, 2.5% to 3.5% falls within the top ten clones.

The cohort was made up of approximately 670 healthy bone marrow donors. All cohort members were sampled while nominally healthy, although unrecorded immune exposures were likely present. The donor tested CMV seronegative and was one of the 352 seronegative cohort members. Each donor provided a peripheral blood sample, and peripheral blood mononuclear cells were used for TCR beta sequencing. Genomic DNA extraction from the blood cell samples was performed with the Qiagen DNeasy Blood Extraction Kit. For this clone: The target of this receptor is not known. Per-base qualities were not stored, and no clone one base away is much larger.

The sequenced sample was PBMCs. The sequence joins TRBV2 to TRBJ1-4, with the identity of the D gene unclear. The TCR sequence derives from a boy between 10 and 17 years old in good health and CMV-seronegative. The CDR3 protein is CASSEIREEKLFF. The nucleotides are TGTGCCAGCAGTGAAATCCGGGAAGAAAAACTGTTTTTT. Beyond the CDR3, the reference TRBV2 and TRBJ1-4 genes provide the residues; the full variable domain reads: EPEVTQTPSHQVTQMGQEVILRCVPISNHLYFYWYRQILGQKVEFLVSFYNNEISEKSEIFDDQFSVERPDGSNFTLKIRSTKLEDSAMYFCASSEIREEKLFFGSGTQLSVL.